This note documents a single T cell receptor (beta chain) sequence. Method: immunoSEQ multiplex PCR; TCRdb's copy keeps in-frame clones and lacks some. The table shows tens of thousands of clones, with roughly nine tenths occurring only once. The J segment lost 0 bases and the V segment lost 2 bases, leaving 5 bases of the junction unmatched. Germline V gene lookup returns CDR1 MNHNY and CDR2 SVGAGI (reference sequence). This CDR3 contains 16 residues. The sample originates from a study of T cell changes during pregnancy in multiple sclerosis. The sequence came from a female donor with multiple sclerosis, enrolled in a pregnancy study. The chain links TRBV6-6 to TRBJ2-3, with 7 positions matching TRBD1. This material consisted of CD4+ T cells from peripheral blood mononuclear cells, taken in the first trimester of pregnancy. The CDR3 DNA is TGTGCCAGCAGTTACACGACAGGGCCTAGCACAGATACGCAGTATTTT. As protein: CASSYTTGPSTDTQYF.